The 2 T cell receptor beta chains below come from one sample, sequenced in a study of T cells in women clearing cervical HPV infection (dated by TCRdb to between 2017 and 2018). Library preparation employed the immunoSEQ multiplex PCR assay. This is the immuneACCESS table as TCRdb keeps it, with only in-frame sequences that have V and J called. A part of the clones is gone; compared with another copy, unresolved V genes explain less than half, and the rest is unexplained. The sample has fewer than 30,000 clones on record. In total, the top ten clones hold roughly 15% of the sample. The sequenced sample consisted of blood buffy coat. The receptors originated from a woman between 18 and 75 years old with a cervical HPV16 infection that either progressed to CIN3+ or cleared (not recorded which).

As for this clone: The CDR3 end is not reached by the read, which stops 3 residues before it; the germline J gene fills it in. The chain has TRBV10-3 and TRBJ2-2, with 12 bases matching TRBD2. The V gene end was trimmed by 10 bases and the J gene end by 3 bases; junction bases not matched to a gene: 3. Per germline, CDR1 ENHRY and CDR2 SYGVKD. This CDR3 spans 14 amino acids. CDR3 residues: CATRLAGDTGELFF. Incomplete CDR3 DNA: TGTGCCACCCGACTAGCGGGAGACACCGGGGAG.

A word on this clone: The CDR3 end falls 3 residues outside the read, so it is completed with the germline J gene. The genes are TRBV5-8 and TRBJ1-4, with D possibly matching TRBD1 (5 bases). The CDR3 covers 11 residues. Per the germline V gene, CDR1 is SGHTS and CDR2 is YDEGEE. Partial CDR3 DNA: TGTGCCAGCAGCCCCCGCGGGGCA. Translation gives CASSPRGA. The CDR3 in full is CASSPRGALFF. Full variable domain (outside the CDR3, taken from reference TRBV5-8 and TRBJ1-4): EAGVTQSPTHLIKTRGQQATLRCSPISGHTSVYWYQQALGLGLQFLLWYDEGEERNRGNFPPRFSGRQFPNYSSELNVNALELEDSALYLCASSPRGALFFGSGTQLSVL.